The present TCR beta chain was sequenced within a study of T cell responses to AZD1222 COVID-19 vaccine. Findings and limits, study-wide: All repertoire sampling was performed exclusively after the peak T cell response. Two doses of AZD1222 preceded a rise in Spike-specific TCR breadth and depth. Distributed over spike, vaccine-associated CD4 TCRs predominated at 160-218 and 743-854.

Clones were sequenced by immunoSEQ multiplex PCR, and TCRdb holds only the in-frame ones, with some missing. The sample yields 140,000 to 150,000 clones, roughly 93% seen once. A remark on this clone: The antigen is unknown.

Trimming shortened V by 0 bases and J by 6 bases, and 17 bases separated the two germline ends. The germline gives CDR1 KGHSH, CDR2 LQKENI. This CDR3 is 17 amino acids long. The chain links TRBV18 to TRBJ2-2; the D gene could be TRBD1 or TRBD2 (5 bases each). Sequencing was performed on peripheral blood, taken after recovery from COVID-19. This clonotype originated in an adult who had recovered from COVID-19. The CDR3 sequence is CASSPPAGALIPGELFF. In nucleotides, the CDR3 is TGTGCCAGCTCACCACCGGCCGGGGCCCTCATCCCCGGGGAGCTGTTTTTT.